The source of this TCR beta chain is a study of beta chain features in type 1 diabetes. On the study more broadly: Comparable age, gender and cell yields were observed in patients relative to healthy donors.

V was shortened by 6 bases and J by 5 bases, with 8 bases between the two germline ends. The CDR3 contains 12 residues. The V gene's germline CDR1 is WNHNN and CDR2 SYGVQD (reference sequence). Notes on the study in general: In every one of the four CD4+ subsets, TCRB CDR3s were moderately but significantly shorter in Type 1 diabetes patients. The question of HLA type influencing TCRB rearrangement was one that remained unresolved here.

Reverse transcription of all isolated RNA meant that expressed TCRB transcripts were sequenced. Libraries were prepared by immunoSEQ multiplex PCR; TCRdb keeps only in-frame clonotypes and omits some of them. The sample records about 650,000 clones, around 12% being singletons. About 116 mL of blood, on average, came from one heparinised draw per donor. Cell sorting via CD45RO/CCR7/CD25/CD127/CD95/CD27 was performed to obtain CD4+ naive, central memory, regulatory and stem cell-like memory cells. As concerns this clone: Antigen specificity is unknown.

The receptor was isolated from a man aged 25 to 40 with type 1 diabetes. This rearrangement joins TRBV10-1 to TRBJ1-5, with D perhaps matching TRBD1 (5 bases). The sample was naive CD4+ T cells from blood. CDR3 region: CASSDSDQPQHF. CDR3 sequence (DNA): TGCGCCAGCAGCGACAGTGATCAGCCCCAGCATTTT.